What follows describes a single TCR beta chain. Its cognate antigen is unknown. The data are from a study of shared clonotypes between healthy human individuals. Background on the study: Samples came from two female and a few male donors aged 18 to 49.

The assay ran at deep level. Profiling relied on immunoSEQ multiplex PCR, and the TCRdb table lists in-frame clones only, not all of them. The sample yields 2 million to 2.5 million clones, roughly 95% seen once. The study's findings and limits: Rarefaction demonstrated incomplete sorted-subset sequencing despite large depth.

CDR3 length: 18 amino acids. Trimming at V came to 3 bases and at J to 2 bases, leaving 10 bases not matched to a gene. Germline CDR1 is ENHRY and CDR2 is SYGVKD. None of the donors, who were healthy HIV-negative adults, had recently had acute infections or vaccinations. Sequencing was carried out using naive CD4+ T cells sorted from blood. The sample's subset: CD45RA+ positively selected. The clonotype was recovered from a man aged 18 to 30 in good health. The chain couples TRBV10-3 to TRBJ2-2, with 9 bases that match TRBD2. CDR3 nucleotides: TGTGCCATCAGTGAACCACCGGGACTAGCCTCTAACACCGGGGAGCTGTTTTTT. This codes for CAISEPPGLASNTGELFF.